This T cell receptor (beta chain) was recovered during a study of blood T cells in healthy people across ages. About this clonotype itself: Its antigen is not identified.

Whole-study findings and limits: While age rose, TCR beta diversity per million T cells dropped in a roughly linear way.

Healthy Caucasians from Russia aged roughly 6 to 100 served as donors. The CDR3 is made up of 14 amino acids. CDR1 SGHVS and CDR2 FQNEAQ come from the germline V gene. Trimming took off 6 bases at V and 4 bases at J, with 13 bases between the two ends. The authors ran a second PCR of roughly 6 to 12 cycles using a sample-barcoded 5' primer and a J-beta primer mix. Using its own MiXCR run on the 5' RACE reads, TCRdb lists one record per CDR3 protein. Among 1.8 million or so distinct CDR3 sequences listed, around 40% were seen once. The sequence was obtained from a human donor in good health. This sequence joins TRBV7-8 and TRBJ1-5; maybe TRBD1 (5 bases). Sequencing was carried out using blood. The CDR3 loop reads CASRNTGGNQPQHF. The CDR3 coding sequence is TGTGCCAGCAGAAACACAGGAGGGAATCAGCCCCAGCATTTT. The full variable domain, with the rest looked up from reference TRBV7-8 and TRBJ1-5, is GAGVSQSPRYKVAKRGQDVALRCDPISGHVSLFWYQQALGQGPEFLTYFQNEAQLDKSGLPSDRFFAERPEGSVSTLKIQRTQQEDSAVYLCASRNTGGNQPQHFGDGTRLSIL.